The rows below give T cell receptor beta chains drawn from one sample of a study of blood T cells in healthy people across ages. TCRdb re-called the 5' RACE reads through MiXCR, storing one row per CDR3 protein. This table holds roughly 2 million distinct CDR3 sequences, 40% to 55% found once. Specimen: blood. These receptors were obtained from a middle-aged woman in good health. Both conserved end residues are part of each CDR3. The D gene is left open where the match is weak. Only some rows state a clone size, as once, few, many or a class for expanded clones.

clone size,J gene,V gene,D gene,CDR3 protein,CDR3 DNA
NA,TRBJ2-5,TRBV6-5,NA,CASSYDRVRLETQYF,TGTGCCAGCAGTTACGACCGTGTGAGGCTGGAGACCCAGTACTTC
NA,TRBJ2-1,TRBV3-1,TRBD1,CASSQWTGFGYNEQFF,TGTGCCAGCAGCCAATGGACAGGGTTTGGTTACAATGAGCAGTTCTTC
once,TRBJ2-7,TRBV25-1,NA,CASSGRTDFSYEQYF,TGTGCCAGCAGTGGCCGAACGGATTTTTCCTACGAGCAGTACTTC
NA,TRBJ1-2,TRBV14,TRBD1,CASSHRDRAAYGYTF,TGTGCCAGCAGCCACCGGGACAGGGCGGCCTATGGCTACACCTTC
NA,TRBJ1-2,TRBV4-2,NA,CASSHPGSNYGYTF,TGTGCCAGCAGCCACCCGGGCAGCAACTATGGCTACACCTTC
NA,TRBJ2-6,TRBV3-1,NA,CASSHRQLEQYVLTF,TGTGCCAGCAGCCACCGCCAACTTGAGCAGTACGTCCTGACTTTC
NA,TRBJ2-7,TRBV28,NA,CASSLSPQGIGYEQYF,TGTGCCAGCAGTTTATCCCCCCAAGGGATAGGCTACGAGCAGTACTTC
NA,TRBJ2-1,TRBV4-3,NA,CASSQAQNMYEQFF,TGCGCCAGCAGCCAAGCCCAAAACATGTACGAGCAGTTCTTC
NA,TRBJ1-2,TRBV27,NA,CASSLGPQHYGYTF,TGTGCCAGCAGTTTGGGGCCCCAGCACTATGGCTACACCTTC
NA,TRBJ2-1,TRBV28,NA,CASSIPGGAQFF,TGTGCCAGCAGTATCCCTGGCGGGGCCCAGTTCTTC
NA,TRBJ2-7,TRBV27,NA,CASSLRDLRGEQYF,TGTGCCAGCAGTTTGCGGGACCTCAGGGGGGAGCAGTACTTC
NA,TRBJ1-6,TRBV5-1,NA,CASSFVGDGSPLHF,TGCGCCAGCAGCTTCGTGGGAGATGGCTCACCCCTCCACTTT
NA,TRBJ2-7,TRBV20-1,NA,CSARAVRGIYYEQYF,TGCAGTGCTAGAGCTGTCCGAGGAATCTACTACGAGCAGTACTTC
few,TRBJ2-3,TRBV4-1,NA,CASSQGWTPLTDTQYF,TGCGCCAGCAGCCAAGGTTGGACCCCTCTCACAGATACGCAGTATTTT
NA,TRBJ1-6,TRBV7-2,TRBD1,CASSLGGQGPPLHF,TGTGCCAGCAGCTTAGGCGGACAGGGGCCACCCCTCCACTTT
NA,TRBJ1-4,TRBV7-9,TRBD1,CASSFDRGDEKLFF,TGTGCCAGCAGCTTCGACAGGGGTGATGAAAAACTGTTTTTT
NA,TRBJ2-3,TRBV6-6,NA,CASSPEGSRGHTDTQYF,TGTGCCAGCAGTCCCGAGGGGTCGCGGGGCCACACAGATACGCAGTATTTT
NA,TRBJ2-5,TRBV13,NA,CASSHSGGRETQYF,TGTGCCAGCAGCCATTCGGGGGGCCGGGAGACCCAGTACTTC
few,TRBJ2-1,TRBV6-6,NA,CASRGRMREQFF,TGTGCCAGCAGGGGCAGAATGCGGGAGCAGTTCTTC
few,TRBJ2-1,TRBV7-6,NA,CASSQEGGEHNEQFF,TGTGCCAGCAGCCAGGAGGGGGGCGAACACAATGAGCAGTTCTTC
NA,TRBJ2-7,TRBV2,TRBD1,CASRLRTGISLEQYF,TGTGCCAGCAGATTAAGGACAGGGATATCTCTCGAGCAGTACTTC
NA,TRBJ2-1,TRBV10-3,NA,CAIKGRGSYNEQFF,TGTGCCATCAAGGGGCGAGGATCCTACAATGAGCAGTTCTTC
NA,TRBJ2-4,TRBV6-1,TRBD1,CASSEAGTGGMAKNIQYF,TGTGCCAGCAGTGAAGCGGGGACAGGGGGCATGGCCAAAAACATTCAGTACTTC
NA,TRBJ2-7,TRBV5-5,TRBD1,CASSLDGTGGNEQYF,TGTGCCAGCAGCTTGGATGGGACAGGGGGTAACGAGCAGTACTTC
NA,TRBJ1-2,TRBV4-2,NA,CASSQAQAVYGYTF,TGTGCCAGCAGCCAAGCTCAGGCCGTCTATGGCTACACCTTC
few,TRBJ2-5,TRBV4-2,TRBD2,CASSTRLAGQETQYF,TGTGCCAGCAGCACCCGACTAGCGGGGCAAGAGACCCAGTACTTC
NA,TRBJ2-7,TRBV15,NA,CATSRDSAATGYEQYF,TGTGCCACCAGCAGAGATAGTGCGGCTACCGGATACGAGCAGTACTTC
NA,TRBJ1-2,TRBV28,TRBD1,CASMVLGQGATYGYTF,TGTGCCAGCATGGTCTTAGGACAGGGGGCGACATATGGCTACACCTTC
NA,TRBJ2-5,TRBV5-1,NA,CASSAGPLATTETQYF,TGCGCCAGCAGCGCCGGACCCCTAGCGACTACAGAGACCCAGTACTTC
NA,TRBJ2-5,TRBV7-2,NA,CASSYRSGLPYF,TGTGCCAGCAGCTATAGGTCAGGTTTGCCGTACTTC
NA,TRBJ1-2,TRBV2,NA,CASSGVASNYGYTF,TGTGCCAGCAGTGGGGTCGCCAGCAACTATGGCTACACCTTC
NA,TRBJ2-3,TRBV28,TRBD2,CASSLLASGGVNTQYF,TGTGCCAGCAGTTTATTGGCTAGCGGGGGAGTGAATACGCAGTATTTT
once,TRBJ2-3,TRBV4-1,NA,CASSQLVGQLTDTQYF,TGCGCCAGCAGCCAACTTGTGGGGCAGCTCACAGATACGCAGTATTTT
NA,TRBJ2-7,TRBV7-9,NA,CASSLGISSYEQYF,TGTGCCAGCAGTTTGGGGATAAGCTCCTACGAGCAGTACTTC
NA,TRBJ2-5,TRBV20-1,TRBD2,CSASVPSGGQETQYF,TGCAGTGCTAGTGTCCCTAGCGGGGGTCAAGAGACCCAGTACTTC
NA,TRBJ1-2,TRBV5-1,NA,CASSVGEGHGYTF,TGCGCCAGCAGCGTGGGAGAGGGACATGGCTACACCTTC
NA,TRBJ2-7,TRBV12-1,NA,CASSFFRDGTYEQYF,TGTGCCAGCAGCTTCTTCCGGGACGGAACCTACGAGCAGTACTTC
NA,TRBJ2-5,TRBV29-1,TRBD2,CSVAGTSGGRYQETQYF,TGCAGCGTCGCCGGGACTAGCGGGGGGAGGTACCAAGAGACCCAGTACTTC
NA,TRBJ2-1,TRBV6-2/TRBV6-3,TRBD2,CASSPHSGGANEQFF,TGTGCCAGCAGCCCCCATAGCGGGGGGGCTAATGAGCAGTTCTTC
once,TRBJ2-5,TRBV9,NA,CASSGGSGTQYF,TGTGCCAGCAGCGGGGGCTCAGGGACCCAGTACTTC
NA,TRBJ1-5,TRBV20-1,TRBD1,CSAWDRGKNQPQHF,TGCAGTGCCTGGGACAGGGGAAAGAATCAGCCCCAGCATTTT
NA,TRBJ2-7,TRBV9,TRBD1,CASNADGDRAYEQYF,TGTGCCAGCAACGCCGACGGGGACAGGGCCTACGAGCAGTACTTC
few,TRBJ1-6,TRBV3-1,NA,CASSQAGARQNSPLHF,TGTGCCAGCAGCCAAGCGGGGGCTCGCCAGAATTCACCCCTCCACTTT
few,TRBJ2-5,TRBV5-1,NA,CASSSGRPQETQYF,TGCGCCAGCAGCTCTGGACGGCCCCAAGAGACCCAGTACTTC
few,TRBJ2-1,TRBV5-5,TRBD1,CASSLVETGFNEQFF,TGTGCCAGCAGCTTGGTGGAGACAGGGTTCAATGAGCAGTTCTTC
NA,TRBJ2-1,TRBV7-9,NA,CASSLTTAYNEQFF,TGTGCCAGCAGCCTCACCACCGCCTACAATGAGCAGTTCTTC
NA,TRBJ2-1,TRBV6-5,NA,CASRRTVNEQFF,TGTGCCAGCAGGCGGACTGTAAATGAGCAGTTCTTC
NA,TRBJ2-5,TRBV11-2,TRBD2,CASSFTGLAGQYF,TGTGCCAGCAGCTTTACGGGACTAGCGGGGCAGTACTTC
NA,TRBJ2-5,TRBV7-2,TRBD1,CASSQRSGQGQETQYF,TGTGCCAGCAGCCAGCGATCGGGACAGGGACAAGAGACCCAGTACTTC
NA,TRBJ2-3,TRBV20-1,TRBD1,CRCGQGAPDTQYF,TGCAGGTGCGGACAGGGGGCCCCAGATACGCAGTATTTT
few,TRBJ2-1,TRBV27,TRBD2,CASSPRSGGTREQFF,TGTGCCAGCAGCCCCCGGTCGGGAGGAACTAGAGAGCAGTTCTTC
few,TRBJ1-6,TRBV7-9,NA,CASSLAWHREGNSPLHF,TGTGCCAGCAGCTTGGCTTGGCACAGGGAAGGGAATTCACCCCTCCACTTT
NA,TRBJ2-1,TRBV7-9,TRBD2,CASSPIPAGGNYNEQFF,TGTGCCAGCAGCCCAATACCAGCGGGGGGAAATTACAATGAGCAGTTCTTC
few,TRBJ1-5,TRBV5-1,NA,CASSEEQGQPQHF,TGCGCCAGCAGCGAAGAACAGGGTCAGCCCCAGCATTTT
once,TRBJ1-2,TRBV2,NA,CASKGSYYGYTF,TGTGCCAGCAAGGGCAGTTACTATGGCTACACCTTC